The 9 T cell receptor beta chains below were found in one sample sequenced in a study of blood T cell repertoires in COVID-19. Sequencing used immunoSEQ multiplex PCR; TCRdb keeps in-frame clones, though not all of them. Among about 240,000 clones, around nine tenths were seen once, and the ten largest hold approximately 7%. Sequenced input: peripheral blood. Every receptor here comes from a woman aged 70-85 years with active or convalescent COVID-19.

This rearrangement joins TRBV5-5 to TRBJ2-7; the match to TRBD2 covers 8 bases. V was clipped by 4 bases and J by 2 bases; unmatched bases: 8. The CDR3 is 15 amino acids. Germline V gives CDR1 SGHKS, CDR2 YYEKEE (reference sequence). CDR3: CASSRAGGSAYEQYF. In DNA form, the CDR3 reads TGTGCCAGCAGCCGGGCGGGGGGATCCGCCTACGAGCAGTACTTC.

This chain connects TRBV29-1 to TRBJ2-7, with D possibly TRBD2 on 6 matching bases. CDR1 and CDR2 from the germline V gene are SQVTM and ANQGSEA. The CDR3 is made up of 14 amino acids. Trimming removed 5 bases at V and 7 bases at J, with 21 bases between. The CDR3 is CSVSRGTGASEQYF. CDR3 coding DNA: TGCAGCGTTTCTCGGGGGACCGGGGCATCAGAGCAGTACTTC.

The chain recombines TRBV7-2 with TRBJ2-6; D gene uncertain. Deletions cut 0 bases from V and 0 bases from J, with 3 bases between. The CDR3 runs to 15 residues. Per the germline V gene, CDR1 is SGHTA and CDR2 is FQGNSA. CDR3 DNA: TGTGCCAGCAGCTTAGCCAGCTCTGGGGCCAACGTCCTGACTTTC. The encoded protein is CASSLASSGANVLTF.

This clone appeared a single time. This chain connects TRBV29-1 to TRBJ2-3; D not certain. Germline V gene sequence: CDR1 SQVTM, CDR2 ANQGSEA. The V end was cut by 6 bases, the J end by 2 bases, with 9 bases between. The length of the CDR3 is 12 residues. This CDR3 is CSVTSSTDTQYF. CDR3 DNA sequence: TGCAGCGTGACTTCCTCCACAGATACGCAGTATTTT.

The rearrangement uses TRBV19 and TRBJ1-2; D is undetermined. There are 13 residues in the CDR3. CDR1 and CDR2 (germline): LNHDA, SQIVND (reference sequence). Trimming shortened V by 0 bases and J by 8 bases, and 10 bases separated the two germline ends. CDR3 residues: CASSIEPVSGYTF. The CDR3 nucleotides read TGTGCCAGTAGTATAGAGCCGGTTTCGGGCTACACCTTC.

The CDR3 loop reads CATSVRGGGDTEAFF. CDR3 nucleotides: TGTGCCACCAGTGTCCGGGGAGGGGGTGATACTGAAGCTTTCTTT. The rearrangement joins TRBV24-1 to TRBJ1-1, with D possibly being TRBD1 (6 bases). Germline V gene sequence: CDR1 KGHDR, CDR2 SFDVKD. Trimming pared 5 bases from V and 5 bases from J, leaving 17 bases between. The CDR3 is 15 residues long.

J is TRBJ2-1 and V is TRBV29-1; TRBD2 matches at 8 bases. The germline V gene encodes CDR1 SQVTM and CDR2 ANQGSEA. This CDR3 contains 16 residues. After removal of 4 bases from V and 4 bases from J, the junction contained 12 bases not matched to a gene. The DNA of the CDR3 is TGCAGCGTTGTTGGAGCGGGGGCCCAAAGTTACAATGAGCAGTTCTTC. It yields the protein CSVVGAGAQSYNEQFF.

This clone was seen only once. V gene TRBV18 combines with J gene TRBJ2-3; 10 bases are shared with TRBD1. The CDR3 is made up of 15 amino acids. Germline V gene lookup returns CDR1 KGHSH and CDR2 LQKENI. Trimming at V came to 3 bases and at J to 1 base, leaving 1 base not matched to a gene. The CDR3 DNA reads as TGTGCCAGCTCACCGACAGGGGGCGGCACAGATACGCAGTATTTT. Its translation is CASSPTGGGTDTQYF.

The CDR3 reads CASSRQTAYEQYF. CDR3 nucleotide sequence: TGTGCCAGCAGCCGACAGACCGCCTACGAGCAGTACTTC. This chain links TRBV28 with TRBJ2-7; D is possibly TRBD1 (5 bases). The length of the CDR3 is 13 residues. Trimming removed 6 bases at V and 2 bases at J, with 11 bases between. Germline loops: CDR1 MDHEN, CDR2 SYDVKM.